This T cell receptor beta chain emerged from a study of shared clonotypes between healthy human individuals. On the study more broadly: Aged between 18 and 49, the donors were two women and a few men.

TCRdb keeps only in-frame clones here, not all; method: immunoSEQ multiplex PCR. Altogether roughly 500,000 clones are present, around 80% being singletons, with the ten largest covering approximately 12%. Within Nashville, Tennessee resided all donors, each a Caucasian adult. Genomic DNA, for the unsorted samples, came from 80 million to 100 million PBMCs. V shed 0 bases and J shed 7 bases, with 19 bases lying between them. This CDR3 contains 16 residues. Germline V CDR1 and CDR2: SGDLS, YYNGEE. Material: PBMCs. The receptor was derived from a woman aged 40 to 50 in good health. Some clones in this sample may be carry-over from other donors' samples. The chain combines TRBV9 with TRBJ1-2, with a tentative D call TRBD1 (6 bases). The CDR3: CASSVARAGVYGGYTF. The CDR3 bases are TGTGCCAGCAGCGTAGCTAGAGCAGGGGTGTATGGTGGCTACACCTTC.